One sample yielded the 24 T cell receptor beta chains listed below, sequenced in a study of T cell repertoires in cytomegalovirus infection. Each CDR3 protein is one row after TCRdb ran MiXCR on the reads. The sample shows 600,000 to 700,000 distinct CDR3 sequences, around 32% of them seen only once. These receptors' targets are unknown. This sample comprised cultured PBMCs, obtained from culture after CMV antigen stimulation. These receptors originate from a human donor in good health (CMV status not recorded). Some clones in this sample may be carry-over from other donors' samples.

The rearrangement uses TRBV7-9 and TRBJ1-3; perhaps TRBD1 as D (6 bases). CDR1 and CDR2 (germline): SEHNR, FQNEAQ (reference sequence). This CDR3 contains 18 residues. Trimming removed 3 bases at V and 1 base at J, with 19 bases between. CDR3 sequence (DNA): TGTGCCAGCAGCTTGGTGGAGGGGGGAATCTCTTCTGGAAACACCATATATTTT. Its translation is CASSLVEGGISSGNTIYF.

CDR3: CASSPGLAEADTQYF. The CDR3 nucleotides read TGTGCCAGCTCCCCCGGACTAGCTGAGGCAGATACGCAGTATTTT. The chain employs TRBV18 and TRBJ2-3, with 8 positions matching TRBD2. The trim removed 6 bases at V and 4 bases at J, leaving 9 bases unmatched. Germline CDR1 reads KGHSH; CDR2 reads LQKENI. The CDR3 runs 15 residues.

The gene calls are TRBV7-8 and TRBJ2-7; 14 bases match TRBD2. V shed 3 bases, J shed 3 bases, and the junction held 4 bases outside the gene matches. Germline CDR1 and CDR2: SGHVS and FQNEAQ. The CDR3 extends over 16 amino acids. The CDR3 is CASSFRTSGGLYEQYF. As DNA, the CDR3 is TGTGCCAGCAGCTTTCGGACTAGCGGGGGGCTCTACGAGCAGTACTTC.

This chain joins TRBV7-8 and TRBJ2-3, with 8 positions matching TRBD2. V dropped 6 bases and J dropped 4; count of bases not matched to a gene: 9. CDR1 SGHVS and CDR2 FQNEAQ come from the germline V gene. The CDR3 is 15 amino acids. The CDR3 reads CASSMGTSIADTQYF. The CDR3 nucleotides are TGTGCCAGCAGTATGGGGACTAGTATCGCAGATACGCAGTATTTT.

V usage is TRBV12-3 or TRBV12-4 and J usage is TRBJ1-1; D call uncertain. V lost 7 bases and J lost 11, with 8 bases in between. The CDR3 runs to 9 residues. CDR3 coding DNA: TGTGCCAGCATCCCGACGGCTTTCTTT. This translates into CASIPTAFF.

This clonotype was seen at least ten times. V and J are TRBV7-2 and TRBJ2-2, with D hard to call. The CDR3 consists of 14 residues. The germline CDR1 and CDR2 sequences are SGHTA and FQGNSA. Trimming pared 7 bases from V and 6 bases from J, leaving 15 bases between. The CDR3 DNA reads as TGTGCCAGCACCCACCAGACGCCGCCCGGGGAGCTGTTTTTT. This encodes CASTHQTPPGELFF.

V is TRBV6-2 or TRBV6-3 and J is TRBJ1-1, with D perhaps matching TRBD1 (5 bases). V lost 2 bases and J lost 10, with 14 bases in between. CDR1 and CDR2 from the germline V gene are MNHEY and SVGEGT. This CDR3 contains 13 residues. CDR3 sequence: CASSYAGTLGAFF. CDR3 DNA sequence: TGTGCCAGCAGTTACGCAGGGACCTTGGGAGCTTTCTTT.

This chain links TRBV2 with TRBJ1-5, with D possibly matching TRBD1 (5 bases). The CDR3 totals 15 residues. V lost 3 bases and J lost 2, with 11 bases in between. Looked up from germline, CDR1 is SNHLY and CDR2 is FYNNEI. The CDR3 nucleotides are TGTGCCAGCAGTGATAGGGGAGGAGGCAATCAGCCCCAGCATTTT. Its protein is CASSDRGGGNQPQHF. Full variable domain (remainder filled in from reference TRBV2 and TRBJ1-5): EPEVTQTPSHQVTQMGQEVILRCVPISNHLYFYWYRQILGQKVEFLVSFYNNEISEKSEIFDDQFSVERPDGSNFTLKIRSTKLEDSAMYFCASSDRGGGNQPQHFGDGTRLSIL.

This clonotype was seen at least ten times. The chain has TRBV7-2 and TRBJ2-7; 14 nucleotides line up with TRBD2. V lost 0 bases and J lost 4; bases outside the gene matches: 5. Germline V gives CDR1 SGHTA, CDR2 FQGNSA. The CDR3 contains 17 residues. As DNA, the CDR3 is TGTGCCAGCAGCTTAGCGGGGACTAGCGGGAGCCAATACGAGCAGTACTTC. Amino acid sequence: CASSLAGTSGSQYEQYF. The full variable domain, with the rest looked up from reference TRBV7-2 and TRBJ2-7, is GAGVSQSPSNKVTEKGKDVELRCDPISGHTALYWYRQSLGQGLEFLIYFQGNSAPDKSGLPSDRFSAERTGGSVSTLTIQRTQQEDSAVYLCASSLAGTSGSQYEQYFGPGTRLTVT.

This chain uses TRBV28 with TRBJ1-2; TRBD1 might be the D (6 bases). Trimming shortened V by 6 bases and J by 4 bases, and 15 bases separated the two germline ends. This CDR3 contains 14 residues. Germline V gene lookup returns CDR1 MDHEN and CDR2 SYDVKM. The CDR3 sequence: CASSLGGRVYGYTF. CDR3 nucleotide sequence: TGTGCCAGCAGCCTTGGGGGGCGCGTCTATGGCTACACCTTC.

The CDR3 sequence is CSARGEAGGGYTF. The DNA of the CDR3 is TGCAGTGCTAGAGGGGAGGCTGGAGGAGGCTACACCTTC. This chain joins TRBV20-1 and TRBJ1-2; no clear D. Germline values: CDR1 DFQATT, CDR2 SNEGSKA (reference sequence). Deletions cut 1 base from V and 8 bases from J, with 14 bases between. The CDR3 is made up of 13 amino acids.

On this clonotype itself: Germline and junction disagree at one end, which may indicate a read error. V and J are TRBV28 and TRBJ2-7; 7 nucleotides match TRBD2. The CDR3 is made up of 13 amino acids. Germline-derived CDR1 and CDR2 are MDHEN and SYDVKM. CDR3 residues: CASSRHRGEGGFF. CDR3 DNA: TGTGCCAGCAGCCGCCATCGGGGGGAGGGAGGGTTCTTC.

This clonotype was counted a few times. This rearrangement joins TRBV20-1 to TRBJ1-1; D not resolved. Trimming took off 4 bases at V and 1 base at J, with 7 bases between the two ends. CDR1 DFQATT and CDR2 SNEGSKA come from the germline V gene (reference sequence). The CDR3 is 12 amino acids. The CDR3 is CSATRQNTEAFF. CDR3 DNA: TGCAGTGCTACTCGTCAGAACACTGAAGCTTTCTTT.

This clonotype was detected once. A much more abundant neighbour one base away suggests this may be a read error. V and J are TRBV7-2 and TRBJ1-2; the D gene is possibly TRBD1 (5 bases). The CDR3 runs to 13 residues. Per the germline V gene, CDR1 is SGHTA and CDR2 is FQGNSA. The CDR3 region has the DNA TGTGCCAGCAGCTTGTACGGGGGGAATGGCAACACCTTC. Its translation: CASSLYGGNGNTF.

This clonotype was observed a few times. This chain links TRBV6-1 with TRBJ1-5; TRBD1 matches at 7 bases. The CDR3 runs 12 residues. Germline V CDR1 and CDR2: MNHNS, SASEGT. V was clipped by 6 bases and J by 8 bases; unmatched bases: 4. The CDR3 DNA is TGTGCCAGCAGGACAGGGTATAAGCCCCAGCATTTT. Protein product: CASRTGYKPQHF.

The sample holds a few counts of this clonotype. The rearrangement joins TRBV4-1 to TRBJ2-5; the match to TRBD2 covers 14 bases. Germline values: CDR1 MGHRA, CDR2 YSYEKL. Trimming at V came to 2 bases and at J to 1 base, leaving 9 bases not matched to a gene. CDR3 size: 19 residues. CDR3 amino acids: CASSQLGLAGGQGQETQYF. The CDR3 nucleotides are TGCGCCAGCAGCCAACTCGGACTAGCGGGGGGCCAAGGCCAAGAGACCCAGTACTTC.

Here the CDR3 DNA reads TGTGCCAGCAGTCTAAGCGGGAGTACTCGGGGTGAGCAGTTCTTC. Residues: CASSLSGSTRGEQFF. The chain uses TRBV7-8 and TRBJ2-1; TRBD2 aligns across 8 bases. J gave up 9 bases and V 6 bases, and 13 bases lay outside the gene matches. Germline V gene lookup returns CDR1 SGHVS and CDR2 FQNEAQ. CDR3 length: 15 amino acids.

This clonotype showed up just a few times. The chain uses TRBV6-1 and TRBJ2-1; 10 bases agree with TRBD2. Per germline, CDR1 MNHNS and CDR2 SASEGT. The CDR3 has 14 residues. V lost 4 bases to trimming and J lost 7 bases; unmatched junction nucleotides: 4. CDR3: CASSGAGGRNEQFF. The DNA for the CDR3 is TGTGCCAGCAGTGGAGCGGGGGGGCGGAATGAGCAGTTCTTC.

The CDR3: CASSQDWAPGGKEKLFF. DNA of the CDR3: TGTGCCAGCAGCCAAGATTGGGCGCCAGGGGGCAAGGAAAAACTGTTTTTT. The rearrangement joins TRBV4-2 to TRBJ1-4; 8 bases match TRBD1. The trim removed 0 bases at V and 8 bases at J, leaving 11 bases unmatched. The CDR3 runs 17 residues. The germline V gene encodes CDR1 LGHNA and CDR2 YNFKEQ.

The V and J genes are TRBV7-9 and TRBJ2-1; 7 nucleotides line up with TRBD1. V dropped 1 base and J dropped 5; count of bases not matched to a gene: 8. CDR1 is SEHNR, CDR2 FQNEAQ, per germline (reference sequence). The CDR3 contains 16 residues. The CDR3 sequence is CASSLEGPGGNNEQFF. In DNA form, the CDR3 reads TGTGCCAGCAGCTTAGAGGGGCCAGGGGGTAACAATGAGCAGTTCTTC.

This clonotype was detected only a few times. The DNA for the CDR3 is TGTGCCAGCAGCCGAATGGTGGGCGGGTACGAGCAGTACTTC. Translated, it gives CASSRMVGGYEQYF. This sequence joins TRBV7-2 and TRBJ2-7, with D perhaps TRBD2 (5 bases). V lost 5 bases and J 4 bases, leaving 15 bases between the germline ends. CDR3 length equals 14 residues. CDR1 is SGHTA and CDR2 is FQGNSA in the germline V gene.

This clonotype was seen only a few times. This chain connects TRBV7-9 to TRBJ2-1; 15 nucleotides line up with TRBD2. From germline, CDR1 is SEHNR and CDR2 FQNEAQ (reference sequence). With 4 bases clipped from V and 8 bases from J, the junction kept 6 bases outside the gene matches. The CDR3 contains 16 residues. CDR3 sequence (DNA): TGTGCCAGCAGCTCCTGGACTAGCGGGAGGGCCCATGAGCAGTTCTTC. It specifies CASSSWTSGRAHEQFF.

The chain uses TRBV7-6 and TRBJ2-7; 10 bases are shared with TRBD2. V dropped 5 bases and J dropped 0; count of bases not matched to a gene: 13. CDR1 is SGHVS and CDR2 is FNYEAQ in the germline V gene. The CDR3 is made up of 18 amino acids. DNA of the CDR3: TGTGCCAGCAGCCCGGGGGGAGCGGGGGGGCTCTTCTCCTACGAGCAGTACTTC. It yields the protein CASSPGGAGGLFSYEQYF.

The chain carries TRBV4-1 and TRBJ2-3, with 9 bases matching TRBD1. V dropped 0 bases and J dropped 2; count of bases not matched to a gene: 3. Germline V gene lookup returns CDR1 MGHRA and CDR2 YSYEKL. This CDR3 has 16 amino acids. Written as DNA, the CDR3 is TGCGCCAGCAGCCAAGAGGGGACAGGGTTCACAGATACGCAGTATTTT. It specifies CASSQEGTGFTDTQYF.